The T cell receptor beta chain described here comes from a study of blood T cell repertoires in COVID-19 (dated by TCRdb to the early 2020s). Some background on the complete study: Collaborator samples came from the United States, Italy and Spain and covered acute and convalescent phases of COVID-19. The material from the prospective study consisted of cDNA or gDNA derived from T cells, B-cell-depleted T cells, or PBMCs. Deeply sampled blood TCRbeta repertoires from subjects exposed to, actively infected with, or recovered from COVID-19 were included in the dataset. The repertoires were released in a freely available public database intended as a resource for research on the immune response to SARS-CoV-2. Samples were obtained from the ongoing ImmuneRACE study (first 160 participants) and from 950 to 1,500 subjects provided by 6 global collaborators. A de-identified subject ID, COVID-19 status, age in years and sex were almost always included in the sample metadata. HLA class I and class II types, where available, came from metadata supplied by the sample provider rather than from assay-based typing.

Collaborating institutions collected whole blood in K2EDTA tubes following their own protocols. For TCRbeta analysis, collaborators shipped samples in one of three forms: frozen whole blood, isolated PBMCs, or DNA extracted from either of those sample types. TCRbeta CDR3 regions were amplified from genomic DNA by means of the immunoSEQ Assay, a bias-controlled multiplex PCR. Regarding the original processing steps: The number of nucleated cells in each sample was estimated by amplification of reference gene primers within the assay. Sequence reads were collapsed and filtered to measure the absolute abundance of every unique TCRbeta CDR3 rearrangement. For each sample, productive Simpson clonality was calculated as the square root of Simpson's diversity index across productive rearrangements. TCRdb took this table from immuneACCESS and kept in-frame rearrangements with V and J called. Such tables lack part of the clones; where checked against another copy, unresolved V genes explain under half of the gap, and the rest is unexplained. V and J calls plus clone size are reproduced from that table; the DNA served to infer D and trimming. A total of approximately 81,000 clones appear in this sample, almost 85% of them only once. The ten most abundant clones make up roughly 7.4% of the sample.

Beyond this particular receptor, the publication reports: The quantity of clinical and demographic metadata differed by source and by participant and was supplied without curation.

Regarding this clone: Its binding antigen is unknown. One junction end does not reproduce the germline sequence, and a read error may be involved.

The TCR comes from a human donor in a cohort sampled during active COVID-19. Sequencing used peripheral blood.

The CDR3 protein: CASREGEVPDTQYF. The DNA sequence is as follows: TGTGCCAGCAGAGAAGGAGAAGTCCCGGATACGCAGTATTTT. The rearranged segments are TRBV6-1 and TRBJ2-3; no D segment can be confidently identified. The CDR3, cysteine through phenylalanine, is 14 amino acids long. Only the CDR3 part of the read is kept: 42 bases, read in frame from the first base. Looking up the germline V gene yields CDR1 MNHNS and CDR2 SASEGT.